This TCR beta chain was identified during a study of siplizumab effects on memory and regulatory T cells. Notes on the study in general: Sequences below about 10^-5 frequency were poorly captured, limiting mapping of alloreactive clones.

Regarding this clone: As yet, its antigen is unknown.

Sequenced by immunoSEQ multiplex PCR; TCRdb stores in-frame clones only, minus some. The sample has tens of thousands of clones, 79% seen once. Per germline, CDR1 SEHNR and CDR2 FQNEAQ (reference sequence). With 4 bases clipped from V and 4 bases from J, the junction kept 6 bases outside the gene matches. The CDR3 extends over 16 amino acids. The sample was memory CD4+ T cells sorted from blood. The clonotype comes from a human donor in good health. The chain links TRBV7-9 to TRBJ2-2; 10 nucleotides line up with TRBD1. The chain's CDR3 is CASSSSGQGSTGELFF. The CDR3, as DNA: TGTGCCAGCAGCTCATCGGGACAGGGGAGCACCGGGGAGCTGTTTTTT. Full variable domain (missing parts from reference TRBV7-9 and TRBJ2-2): DTGVSQNPRHKITKRGQNVTFRCDPISEHNRLYWYRQTLGQGPEFLTYFQNEAQLEKSRLLSDRFSAERPKGSFSTLEIQRTEQGDSAMYLCASSSSGQGSTGELFFGEGSRLTVL.